The clone carrying this T cell receptor beta chain appeared many times. This sample was taken from a study of T cells in Graves' hyperthyroidism and ophthalmopathy. The TCR beta CDR3 regions underwent amplification using RNA transcripts as the source. Primed by the HTBI set, a first-round RT-PCR was run on the TCR CDR3. TCRdb re-derived calls from the multiplex PCR reads in MiXCR, one entry per CDR3 protein. The table records a few hundred thousand distinct CDR3 sequences, 15% to 19% of them present only once. The sequenced material came from blood. The source is a woman aged 18-29 years with Graves' hyperthyroidism.

The CDR3 spells CASSEAVAGSNEQFF. Here the CDR3 DNA reads TGTGCCAGCAGTGAGGCGGTAGCGGGATCCAATGAGCAGTTCTTC. J is TRBJ2-1 and V is TRBV2; 8 bases fit TRBD2. CDR3 size: 15 residues. CDR1 and CDR2 (germline): SNHLY, FYNNEI. The V segment lost 3 bases and the J segment 6 bases; nucleotides outside the gene matches: 7.